A single T cell receptor (beta chain) is shown here with its context. MiXCR, applied by TCRdb to the 5' RACE reads, yields one record per CDR3 protein. The sample lists more than 350,000 distinct CDR3 sequences, around a fifth seen once, with around an eighth in the top ten. This specimen belongs to a study of T-cell memory formation after mild COVID-19. The CDR3 length is 16 residues. V lost 4 bases and J 3 bases, leaving 16 bases between the germline ends. Germline V gene lookup returns CDR1 SGDLS and CDR2 YYNGEE. The J gene is TRBJ1-4, the V gene TRBV9; D is unclear. The sequenced sample was PBMCs or a T cell subset sorted from them (not recorded which). This receptor was obtained from an adult woman who had mild COVID-19 (a few samples of this study predate the infection). Cell type and time point are not known. The CDR3 region is CASSPGLVAPNEKLFF. The CDR3, as DNA: TGTGCCAGCAGCCCCGGTTTGGTGGCTCCTAATGAAAAACTGTTTTTT.